The 15 T cell receptor beta chains presented below share a single source sample, sequenced in a study of cytomegalovirus exposure and HLA in healthy donors. Clones were read by immunoSEQ multiplex PCR, and TCRdb kept only the in-frame ones, dropping some. The sample has 50,000 to 70,000 clones, over 85% seen once. Specimen: PBMCs. These receptors all stem from a young woman in good health and CMV-seropositive.

The J gene is TRBJ2-5, the V gene TRBV28; no clear D gene. The V gene lost 5 bases and the J gene lost 2 bases, with 9 bases spanning the gap. Germline V gene sequence: CDR1 MDHEN, CDR2 SYDVKM. This CDR3 is 13 amino acids long. The CDR3 DNA is TGTGCCAGCAGTGCCGGGTTTCAAGAGACCCAGTACTTC. Translation gives CASSAGFQETQYF.

The chain joins TRBV7-8 to TRBJ2-1, with 10 bases that match TRBD1. The CDR3 contains 17 residues. Trimming cost V 5 bases and J 2 bases; bases outside gene matches: 9. Germline V CDR1 and CDR2: SGHVS, FQNEAQ. In nucleotides, the CDR3 is TGTGCCAGCAGCCCTAGTGGGACAGGGGTTACCTACAATGAGCAGTTCTTC. This encodes CASSPSGTGVTYNEQFF.

The genes are TRBV5-4 and TRBJ1-3; TRBD1 might be the D (5 bases). With 0 bases removed from V and 2 bases from J, the gap between germline ends came to 9 bases. There are 15 residues in the CDR3. Germline loops: CDR1 SGHNT, CDR2 YYREEE (reference sequence). The CDR3 spells CASSLVGVPGNTIYF. CDR3 nucleotide sequence: TGTGCCAGCAGCTTGGTAGGGGTCCCTGGAAACACCATATATTTT.

V gene TRBV30 combines with J gene TRBJ2-1, with TRBD1 identical over 8 bases. Germline assignment: CDR1 GTSNPN and CDR2 SVGIG (reference sequence). Unmatched junction bases numbered 3, after V lost 5 bases and J lost 3 bases. The CDR3 totals 13 residues. DNA for the CDR3: TGTGCCTGGGGGGACAGGCTCTACAATGAGCAGTTCTTC. Encoded protein: CAWGDRLYNEQFF. The full variable domain, its missing parts supplied by reference TRBV30 and TRBJ2-1, is SQTIHQWPATLVQPVGSPLSLECTVEGTSNPNLYWYRQAAGRGLQLLFYSVGIGQISSEVPQNLSASRPQDRQFILSSKKLLLSDSGFYLCAWGDRLYNEQFFGPGTRLTVL.

The rearrangement joins TRBV2 to TRBJ2-3; perhaps TRBD1 as D (6 bases). Germline V gene data show CDR1 as SNHLY and CDR2 as FYNNEI. CDR3 length: 12 residues. V was shortened by 10 bases and J by 4 bases, with 12 bases between the two germline ends. CDR3 nucleotides: TGTGCCACCCAGGGACAAGCAGATACGCAGTATTTT. This encodes CATQGQADTQYF.

CDR3 nucleotides: TGTGCCAGCAGTTTTTCAGGGGGCAATCAGCCCCAGCATTTT. Encoded protein: CASSFSGGNQPQHF. The gene calls are TRBV27 and TRBJ1-5, with D possibly TRBD1 on 6 matching bases. The V end lost 3 bases, the J end lost 2 bases, and 8 bases lay between the germline ends. Germline CDR1 MNHEY, CDR2 SMNVEV (reference sequence). This CDR3 is built from 14 residues.

This rearrangement joins TRBV7-3 to TRBJ2-2, with D perhaps matching TRBD2 (7 bases). The CDR3 runs 16 residues. In germline, CDR1 is SGHTA, CDR2 FQGTGA. V was shortened by 5 bases and J by 7 bases, with 20 bases between the two germline ends. CDR3 protein: CASSPQGRRGNGELFF. CDR3 nucleotide sequence: TGTGCCAGCAGCCCGCAGGGGAGGCGGGGGAACGGGGAGCTGTTTTTT.

This chain uses TRBV7-9 with TRBJ2-1; perhaps TRBD2 as D (6 bases). V was cut by 5 bases and J by 10 bases, with 12 bases left in between. Germline values: CDR1 SEHNR, CDR2 FQNEAQ (reference sequence). This CDR3 contains 12 residues. CDR3 loop: CASSNFREEQFF. The CDR3 DNA sequence: TGTGCCAGCAGCAACTTCCGGGAGGAGCAGTTCTTC.

V gene TRBV27 combines with J gene TRBJ1-5; possibly TRBD1 for D (5 bases). Germline assignment: CDR1 MNHEY and CDR2 SMNVEV (reference sequence). This CDR3 contains 14 residues. Trimming removed 6 bases at V and 7 bases at J, with 16 bases between. CDR3 protein: CASRSLGGKQPQHF. CDR3 in DNA: TGTGCCAGCAGGAGTTTGGGGGGTAAACAGCCCCAGCATTTT.

In regard to this clone: Relative to the germline gene, one junction end is altered; a read error may explain this. The chain uses TRBV11-2 and TRBJ2-7, with 14 bases that match TRBD2. Germline CDR1 and CDR2: SGHAT and FQNNGV. The CDR3 runs 17 residues. The DNA for the CDR3 is TGTGCCAGCAGCCTAGACGGGACTAGCGGGAGCTACTACGAGCAGTACTTC. It is translated as CASSLDGTSGSYYEQYF.

The CDR3 region has the DNA TGTGCCAGCAGCCGAGAGGGCGGGGGAGGGAACAATGAGCAGTTCTTC. Translation gives CASSREGGGGNNEQFF. The chain employs TRBV9 and TRBJ2-1; 7 nucleotides agree with TRBD2. The trim removed 4 bases at V and 5 bases at J, leaving 12 bases unmatched. Germline assignment: CDR1 SGDLS and CDR2 YYNGEE. The CDR3 loop spans 16 amino acids.

The chain is built from TRBV5-1 and TRBJ1-3; D might be TRBD1 (5 bases). The V and J ends lost 0 bases and 3 bases respectively, with 13 bases between them. This CDR3 comprises 16 residues. Germline V lookup: CDR1 SGHRS, CDR2 YFSETQ. CDR3 protein: CASSLVGTAGGNTIYF. CDR3 nucleotides: TGCGCCAGCAGCTTGGTTGGGACTGCTGGTGGAAACACCATATATTTT.

This sequence joins TRBV7-2 and TRBJ2-3; D is ambiguous. Germline values: CDR1 SGHTA, CDR2 FQGNSA. This CDR3 is built from 13 residues. The germline V and J ends were trimmed by 1 base and 2 bases, with 4 bases remaining between them. The CDR3 is CASSLDFTDTQYF. In DNA form, the CDR3 reads TGTGCCAGCAGCTTAGACTTCACAGATACGCAGTATTTT.

This clone has just one count. This sequence joins TRBV18 and TRBJ1-1; D remains ambiguous. Between the trimmed V and J ends, which lost 1 base and 1 base, there was a span of 13 bases. The CDR3 sequence is 16 residues long. Germline lookup yields CDR1 KGHSH and CDR2 LQKENI. The CDR3 loop reads CASSPRTPEPNTEAFF. The CDR3 DNA reads as TGTGCCAGCTCACCACGCACCCCGGAGCCGAACACTGAAGCTTTCTTT.

This chain uses TRBV10-3 with TRBJ1-1, with 7 bases identical to TRBD1. Germline values: CDR1 ENHRY, CDR2 SYGVKD. Trimming removed 10 bases from V and 6 bases from J; junction bases left unmatched: 5. The CDR3 is 11 residues long. CDR3 sequence reads: CATQGVAEAFF. The CDR3 nucleotides read TGTGCCACCCAGGGGGTCGCTGAAGCTTTCTTT.